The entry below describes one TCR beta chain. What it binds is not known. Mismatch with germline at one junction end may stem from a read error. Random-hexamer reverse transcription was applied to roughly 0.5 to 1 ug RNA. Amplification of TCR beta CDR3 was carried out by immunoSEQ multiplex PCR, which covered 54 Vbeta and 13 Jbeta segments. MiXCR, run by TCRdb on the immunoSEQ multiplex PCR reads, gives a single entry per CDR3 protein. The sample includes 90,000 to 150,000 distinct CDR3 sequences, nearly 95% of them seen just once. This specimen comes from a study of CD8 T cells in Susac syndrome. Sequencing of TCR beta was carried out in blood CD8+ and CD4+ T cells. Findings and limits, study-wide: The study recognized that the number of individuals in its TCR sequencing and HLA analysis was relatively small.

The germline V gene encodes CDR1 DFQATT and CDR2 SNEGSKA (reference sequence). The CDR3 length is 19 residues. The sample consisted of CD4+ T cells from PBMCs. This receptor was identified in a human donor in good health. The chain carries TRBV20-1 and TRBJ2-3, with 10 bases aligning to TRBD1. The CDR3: CSAPKGTGAFIGGTDTQYF. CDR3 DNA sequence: TGCAGTGCCCCTAAGGGGACAGGGGCTTTTATAGGCGGCACGGATACGCAGTATTTT.